The 21 T cell receptor beta chains below come from one sample, sequenced in a study of blood T cells in healthy people across ages. The use of a sample-barcoded 5' primer and a J-beta primer mix characterized a second PCR of roughly 6 to 11 cycles. TCRdb called the 5' RACE reads again in MiXCR, with one record for every CDR3 protein. Counted here are approximately 580,000 distinct CDR3 sequences, 24% occurring once; the ten biggest clones make up roughly 9.4%. The same specimen was also included in a second study, on T cells of mothers and their children.

The material sequenced was blood. These receptors all come from a boy aged 10-17 years in good health.

This clonotype was found a few times. The V gene is TRBV7-2, the J gene TRBJ2-7; 9 bases are shared with TRBD2. This CDR3 spans 13 amino acids. The germline gives CDR1 SGHTA, CDR2 FQGNSA. The V segment lost 7 bases and the J segment 7 bases; nucleotides outside the gene matches: 8. DNA of the CDR3: TGTGCCAGCAATTCTAGGCGGGGGGGAGAGCAGTACTTC. This encodes CASNSRRGGEQYF.

This clonotype was found once. J is TRBJ2-7 and V is TRBV6-2 or TRBV6-3; 13 bases agree with TRBD2. Per the germline V gene, CDR1 is MNHEY and CDR2 is SVGEGT. V gave up 0 bases and J gave up 5 bases; unmatched junction bases: 7. This CDR3 has 17 amino acids. The CDR3 bases are TGTGCCAGCAGTTACTCTGGACTAGCGGGAGAAGTGGACGAGCAGTACTTC. Its protein is CASSYSGLAGEVDEQYF.

This clonotype has only a few counts. The genes are TRBV6-6 and TRBJ2-6, with D tentatively TRBD2 (6 bases). Germline V gene data show CDR1 as MNHNY and CDR2 as SVGAGI (reference sequence). This CDR3 is 14 amino acids long. Trimming removed 5 bases at V and 3 bases at J, with 8 bases between. The CDR3 spells CASSGGFGANVLTF. CDR3 nucleotide sequence: TGTGCCAGCAGTGGAGGGTTTGGGGCCAACGTCCTGACTTTC.

The sample holds a few counts of this clonotype. V and J are TRBV6-2 or TRBV6-3 and TRBJ1-2; D unresolved. The CDR3 covers 14 residues. CDR1 and CDR2 from the germline V gene are MNHEY and SVGEGT. Trimming pared 9 bases from V and 3 bases from J, leaving 17 bases between. The CDR3 DNA sequence: TGTGCCAGTGGGCCCGGGAGCGCCTACTATGGCTACACCTTC. It specifies CASGPGSAYYGYTF.

This clonotype came up a few times. The chain uses TRBV28 and TRBJ2-4; D gene ambiguous. Trimming shortened V by 8 bases and J by 0 bases, and 8 bases separated the two germline ends. Germline-derived CDR1 and CDR2 are MDHEN and SYDVKM. CDR3 length: 13 residues. CDR3 sequence: CASGQLAKNIQYF. The CDR3, as DNA: TGTGCCAGCGGGCAACTAGCCAAAAACATTCAGTACTTC.

CDR3 protein: CASRLDRVQETQYF. The CDR3 bases are TGTGCCAGCCGCCTGGACAGGGTCCAAGAGACCCAGTACTTC. The V gene is TRBV28, the J gene TRBJ2-5; 8 positions match TRBD1. Germline loops: CDR1 MDHEN, CDR2 SYDVKM. The CDR3 totals 14 residues. The V segment lost 8 bases and the J segment 1 base; nucleotides outside the gene matches: 6.

The rearrangement joins TRBV28 to TRBJ1-6; the D is unclear. The ends were cut back, 1 base at V and 9 bases at J, with 4 bases in the middle. There are 12 residues in the CDR3. Per germline, CDR1 MDHEN and CDR2 SYDVKM. CDR3 amino acids: CASSLFGSPLHF. DNA for the CDR3: TGTGCCAGCAGTTTATTTGGTTCACCCCTCCACTTT.

The rearrangement uses TRBV3-1 and TRBJ2-4; 8 nucleotides agree with TRBD2. The germline gives CDR1 LGHDT, CDR2 YNNKEL (reference sequence). V gave up 9 bases and J gave up 7 bases; unmatched junction bases: 8. The CDR3 runs 13 residues. The CDR3 nucleotides are TGTGCCAGGGGGACTAGTCGTTCCAACATTCAGTACTTC. Protein product: CARGTSRSNIQYF.

This clonotype was detected many times. V is TRBV14 and J is TRBJ1-3; no clear D gene. The V gene's germline CDR1 is SGHDN and CDR2 FVKESK. V was pared by 0 bases and J by 0 bases, with 9 bases between. This CDR3 spans 16 amino acids. The CDR3 loop reads CASSQDGGISGNTIYF. The CDR3 bases are TGTGCCAGCAGCCAAGATGGCGGAATCTCTGGAAACACCATATATTTT.

The J gene is TRBJ1-2, the V gene TRBV7-9; 10 positions match TRBD1. The CDR3 spans 14 residues. After removal of 5 bases from V and 7 bases from J, the junction contained 7 bases not matched to a gene. Germline-derived CDR1 and CDR2 are SEHNR and FQNEAQ (reference sequence). CDR3 nucleotide sequence: TGTGCCAGCAGCCCAACCGGGACAGGGGTTGGCTACACCTTC. Its protein is CASSPTGTGVGYTF.

This clonotype has more than one count but fewer than ten. The rearrangement links TRBV20-1 to TRBJ1-5; D call uncertain. This CDR3 contains 12 residues. Germline V lookup: CDR1 DFQATT, CDR2 SNEGSKA (reference sequence). Deletions cut 4 bases from V and 4 bases from J, with 8 bases between. The CDR3 sequence: CSAMGSNQPQHF. Written as DNA, the CDR3 is TGCAGTGCTATGGGGTCGAATCAGCCCCAGCATTTT.

Of note for this clonotype: At one end the junction does not follow the germline gene, possibly because of a read error. V and J are TRBV7-2 and TRBJ1-2, with D unclear. The CDR3 totals 14 residues. Germline-derived CDR1 and CDR2 are SGHTA and FQGNSA. Here the CDR3 reads CASSEVSRTYGYAF. The CDR3 nucleotides are TGTGCCAGCAGCGAAGTCTCGCGGACCTATGGCTACGCCTTC.

This rearrangement joins TRBV6-1 to TRBJ1-4, with D maybe TRBD1 (5 bases). CDR3 length: 16 amino acids. Trimming shortened V by 3 bases and J by 7 bases, and 18 bases separated the two germline ends. Germline-derived CDR1 and CDR2 are MNHNS and SASEGT. DNA of the CDR3: TGTGCCAGCAGTGAGCACTTATCCAGGGAGGGTGAAAAACTGTTTTTT. It translates to CASSEHLSREGEKLFF.

V usage is TRBV6-2 or TRBV6-3 and J usage is TRBJ1-5; TRBD1 matches 7 bases. This CDR3 is 18 amino acids long. Germline assignment: CDR1 MNHEY and CDR2 SVGEGT. The V gene end was trimmed by 2 bases and the J gene end by 9 bases; junction bases not matched to a gene: 19. CDR3 nucleotides: TGTGCCAGCAGTTACACGCGGGACAGTCTAAAGCGCGATCGGCCCCAGCATTTT. Translation gives CASSYTRDSLKRDRPQHF.

The J gene is TRBJ1-1, the V gene TRBV4-1, with 8 bases that match TRBD1. Unmatched junction bases numbered 10, after V lost 4 bases and J lost 0 bases. The CDR3 is 17 amino acids. In germline, CDR1 is MGHRA, CDR2 YSYEKL. This CDR3 reads CASSPRAGQAMNTEAFF. The CDR3, as DNA: TGCGCCAGCAGCCCCAGGGCGGGACAGGCCATGAACACTGAAGCTTTCTTT.

The V gene is TRBV20-1, the J gene TRBJ2-3; perhaps D is TRBD1 or TRBD2 (6 bases each). The V gene's germline CDR1 is DFQATT and CDR2 SNEGSKA (reference sequence). Trimming stripped 0 bases from V and 0 bases from J, with 13 bases between. The CDR3 sequence is 16 residues long. The CDR3 nucleotides are TGCAGTGCTAGAGATATCTGGAGGGGGAGCACAGATACGCAGTATTTT. Its translation is CSARDIWRGSTDTQYF.

The genes are TRBV28 and TRBJ1-6; unclear D gene. V was trimmed by 4 bases and J by 0 bases, leaving 13 bases between them. The CDR3 covers 17 residues. CDR1 is MDHEN and CDR2 is SYDVKM in the germline V gene. The CDR3 DNA follows: TGTGCCAGCAGTTCCCGGGCCCCGAGCTCCTATAATTCACCCCTCCACTTT. It encodes CASSSRAPSSYNSPLHF.

The V gene is TRBV20-1, the J gene TRBJ2-3; tentatively, D is TRBD1 (6 bases). The CDR3 length is 13 residues. Trimming stripped 6 bases from V and 3 bases from J, with 13 bases between. CDR1 and CDR2 from the germline V gene are DFQATT and SNEGSKA (reference sequence). DNA of the CDR3: TGCAGTGCCGTCTGGGGGCAGACAGATACGCAGTATTTT. Its protein is CSAVWGQTDTQYF.

In DNA form, the CDR3 reads TGCGCCAGCAGCCAAAATTCAGGGATTACCTCCTACGAGCAGTACTTC. Amino acid sequence: CASSQNSGITSYEQYF. The chain joins TRBV4-1 to TRBJ2-7; tentative D call: TRBD1 (5 bases). The CDR3 runs 16 residues. V lost 2 bases and J 0 bases, leaving 14 bases between the germline ends. The germline V gene encodes CDR1 MGHRA and CDR2 YSYEKL.

The chain has TRBV6-2 or TRBV6-3 and TRBJ2-7; a possible D gene is TRBD2 (5 bases). CDR1 is MNHEY and CDR2 is SVGEGT in the germline V gene. Trimming removed 8 bases at V and 1 base at J, with 15 bases between. The CDR3 consists of 14 residues. In DNA form, the CDR3 reads TGTGCCAGCGACGTGGGAGTCTCGTCCTACGAGCAGTACTTC. This translates into CASDVGVSSYEQYF.

This clonotype has a handful of counts. This chain joins TRBV29-1 and TRBJ2-7; maybe TRBD2 (6 bases). CDR3 length: 14 residues. Trimming cost V 0 bases and J 3 bases, with 12 bases left between them. Per germline, CDR1 SQVTM and CDR2 ANQGSEA. The CDR3 here is CSVEDQTGVYEQYF. The CDR3 region has the DNA TGCAGCGTTGAAGATCAGACGGGGGTCTACGAGCAGTACTTC.